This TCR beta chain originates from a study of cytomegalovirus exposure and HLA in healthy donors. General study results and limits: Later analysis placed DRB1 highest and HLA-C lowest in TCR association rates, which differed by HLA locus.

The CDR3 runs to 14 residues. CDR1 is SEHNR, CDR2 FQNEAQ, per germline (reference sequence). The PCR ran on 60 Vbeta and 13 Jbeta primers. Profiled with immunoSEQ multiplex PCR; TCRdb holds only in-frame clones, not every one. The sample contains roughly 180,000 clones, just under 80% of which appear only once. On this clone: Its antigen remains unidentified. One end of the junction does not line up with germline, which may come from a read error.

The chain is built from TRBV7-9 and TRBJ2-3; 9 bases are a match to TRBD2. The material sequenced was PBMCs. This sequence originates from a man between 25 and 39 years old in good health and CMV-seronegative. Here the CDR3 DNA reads TGTGCCAGCAGGGGTAGCGGGGGCACGGATACGCAGTATTTT. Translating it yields CASRGSGGTDTQYF.